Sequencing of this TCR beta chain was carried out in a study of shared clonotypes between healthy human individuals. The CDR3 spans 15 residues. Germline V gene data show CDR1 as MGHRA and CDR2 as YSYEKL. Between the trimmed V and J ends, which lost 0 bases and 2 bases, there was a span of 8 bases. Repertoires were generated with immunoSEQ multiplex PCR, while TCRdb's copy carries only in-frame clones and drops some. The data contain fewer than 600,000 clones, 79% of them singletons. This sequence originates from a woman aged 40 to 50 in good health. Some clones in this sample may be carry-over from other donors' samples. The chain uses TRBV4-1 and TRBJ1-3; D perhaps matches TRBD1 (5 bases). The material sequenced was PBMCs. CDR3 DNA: TGCGCCAGCAGCCAAGATCGGGACCCTGGAAACACCATATATTTT. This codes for CASSQDRDPGNTIYF.